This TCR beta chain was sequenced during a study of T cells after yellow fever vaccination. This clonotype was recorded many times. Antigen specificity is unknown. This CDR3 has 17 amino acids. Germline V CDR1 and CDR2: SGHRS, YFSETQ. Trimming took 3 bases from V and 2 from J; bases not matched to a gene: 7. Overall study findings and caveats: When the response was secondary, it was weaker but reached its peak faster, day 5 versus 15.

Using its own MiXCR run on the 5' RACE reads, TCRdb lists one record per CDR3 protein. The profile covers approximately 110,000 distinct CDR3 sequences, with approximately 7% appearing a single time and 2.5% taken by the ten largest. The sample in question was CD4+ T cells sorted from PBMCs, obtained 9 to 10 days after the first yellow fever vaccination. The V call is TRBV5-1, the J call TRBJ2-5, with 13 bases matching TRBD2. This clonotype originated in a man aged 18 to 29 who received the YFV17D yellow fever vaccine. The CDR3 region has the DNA TGCGCCAGCAGCTCGTACGGACTAGCGGGGGTTCAAGAGACCCAGTACTTC. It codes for CASSSYGLAGVQETQYF. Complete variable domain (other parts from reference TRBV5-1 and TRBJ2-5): KAGVTQTPRYLIKTRGQQVTLSCSPISGHRSVSWYQQTPGQGLQFLFEYFSETQRNKGNFPGRFSGRQFSNSRSEMNVSTLELGDSALYLCASSSYGLAGVQETQYFGPGTRLLVL.